This record covers a single TCR beta chain. The entry originates in a study of cytomegalovirus exposure and HLA in healthy donors. Germline CDR1 is MDHEN and CDR2 is SYDVKM. Germline trimming cut 6 bases from V and 8 bases from J; bases unmatched to any gene: 8. The CDR3 length is 14 residues. The PCR was carried out with 60 Vbeta primers and 13 Jbeta primers. The protocol was immunoSEQ multiplex PCR, while the TCRdb copy is restricted to in-frame clones and leaves out a portion. Among some 87,000 clones, around 70% were seen once, and the ten largest hold about 14%. The sequence was collected from a woman aged 50 to 65 in good health and CMV-seropositive. Sample: PBMCs. V usage is TRBV28 and J usage is TRBJ1-3, with TRBD1 matching 9 bases. CDR3 nucleotides: TGTGCCAGCAGCCCCGGACAGGGGTCGGACACCATATATTTT. Its protein product is CASSPGQGSDTIYF.